The subject of this entry is one T cell receptor beta chain. Antigen specificity is unknown. Germline V gene sequence: CDR1 KGHDR, CDR2 SFDVKD. Trimming cost V 0 bases and J 2 bases; bases outside gene matches: 8. The CDR3 is 18 residues long. The data are from a study of T cells in Graves' hyperthyroidism and ophthalmopathy. Regarding the study as a whole: From stable hyperthyroidism, ophthalmopathy was separated by a 13 V-J model. Prediction of ophthalmopathy progression came a median around 6 months pre-onset.

Amplified TCR beta CDR3 regions came from RNA transcripts. HTBI primers were employed in a first-round RT-PCR of the TCR CDR3. Using its own MiXCR run on the multiplex PCR reads, TCRdb lists one record per CDR3 protein. Of hundreds of thousands of distinct CDR3 sequences in the sample, around a fifth were seen once. This chain links TRBV24-1 with TRBJ2-3, with 9 nucleotides matching TRBD2. Sample: blood. This receptor was identified in a woman between 70 and 85 years old with Graves' ophthalmopathy. The chain's CDR3 is CATSDLTDMGLATDTQYF. CDR3 nucleotides: TGTGCCACCAGTGATTTGACCGACATGGGACTAGCCACAGATACGCAGTATTTT.